This T cell receptor (beta chain) was observed in a study of blood T cell repertoires in COVID-19 (dated by TCRdb to about 2020). In terms of the full investigation: Samples from collaborators originated in the United States, Italy and Spain and spanned both the acute and convalescent phases of COVID-19. The material from the prospective study consisted of cDNA or gDNA derived from T cells, B-cell-depleted T cells, or PBMCs. The dataset comprised deeply sampled blood TCRbeta repertoires from subjects exposed to, actively infected with, or recovered from COVID-19. The repertoires were made available in a free public database intended to serve as a resource for research on the immune response to SARS-CoV-2. The samples were drawn from the first 160 participants of the ongoing ImmuneRACE study and from more than 1,000 subjects provided by 6 global collaborators. The sample metadata nearly always contained a de-identified subject ID, COVID-19 status, age in years and sex. Where available, HLA class I and class II types were obtained from metadata supplied by the sample provider rather than from assay-based typing.

TCRbeta CDR3 regions were amplified from genomic DNA using the immunoSEQ Assay, a bias-controlled multiplex PCR. As for how the authors treated the data: Nucleated cell counts per sample were estimated from amplification of reference gene primers within the assay. To quantify the absolute abundance of each unique TCRbeta CDR3 rearrangement, sequence reads were collapsed and filtered. Productive Simpson clonality was computed per sample as the square root of Simpson's diversity index over productive rearrangements. Not all clones reach the TCRdb copy of this immuneACCESS table, which keeps in-frame sequences only. Checked studies attribute under half of the gap to unresolved V genes and leave the rest unexplained. The DNA gave D and trimming, while V, J and clone size come from that table. The sample table holds 200,000 to 300,000 clones, of which 84% were seen once. The leading ten clones occupy less than 5% of the sample.

Trimming accounts for 5 bases at V and 7 bases at J, while the number of junction bases matched to no gene is 15. Counted from cysteine to phenylalanine, this CDR3 has 17 amino acids. The entry retains the CDR3 DNA only, 51 bases that are in frame from base 1. CDR1 and CDR2 were assigned from the germline V gene (reference sequence) as SEHNR and FQNEAQ. Broad study findings and their caveats: Clinical and demographic metadata were provided uncurated, with the amount varying by source and participant.

Note on this clone: The antigen this receptor binds is unknown. The record has no base qualities; no much larger clone is one base away.

The collaborating institutions used their own protocols to collect whole blood in K2EDTA tubes. For TCRbeta analysis, collaborators shipped samples in one of three forms: frozen whole blood, isolated PBMCs, or DNA extracted from either of those sample types. The V and J segments used are TRBV7-9 and TRBJ2-1; 9 central bases correspond to TRBD1. This receptor was taken from a man aged 60-69 years with acute or convalescent COVID-19. The sequencing input was peripheral blood. Read as DNA, the sequence is TGTGCCAGCAGCCCAAGAGGTACCGGGACAGGGTGGAATGAGCAGTTCTTC. It is translated as CASSPRGTGTGWNEQFF.